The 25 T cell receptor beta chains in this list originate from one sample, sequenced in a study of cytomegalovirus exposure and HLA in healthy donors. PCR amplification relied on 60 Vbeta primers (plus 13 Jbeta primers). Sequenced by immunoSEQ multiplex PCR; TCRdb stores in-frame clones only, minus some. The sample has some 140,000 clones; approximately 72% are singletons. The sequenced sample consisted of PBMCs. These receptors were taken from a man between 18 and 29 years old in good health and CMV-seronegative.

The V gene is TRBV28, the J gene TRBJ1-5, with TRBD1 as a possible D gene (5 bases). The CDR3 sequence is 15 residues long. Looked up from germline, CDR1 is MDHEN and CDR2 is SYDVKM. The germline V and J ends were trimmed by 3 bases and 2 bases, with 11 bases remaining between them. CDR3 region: CASSFPGQGNQPQHF. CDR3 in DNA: TGTGCCAGCAGTTTTCCAGGACAAGGCAATCAGCCCCAGCATTTT.

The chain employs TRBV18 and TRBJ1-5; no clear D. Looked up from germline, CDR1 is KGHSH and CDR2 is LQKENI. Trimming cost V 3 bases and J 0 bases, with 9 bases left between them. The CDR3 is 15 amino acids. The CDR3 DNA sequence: TGTGCCAGCTCACCGACGGAGAATAGCAATCAGCCCCAGCATTTT. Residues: CASSPTENSNQPQHF.

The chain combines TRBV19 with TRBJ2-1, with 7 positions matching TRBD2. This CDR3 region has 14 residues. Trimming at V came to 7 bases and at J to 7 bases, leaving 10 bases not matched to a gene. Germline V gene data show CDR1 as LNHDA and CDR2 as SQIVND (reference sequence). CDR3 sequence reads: CASTPGGGGNEQFF. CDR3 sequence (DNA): TGTGCCAGTACCCCGGGGGGTGGGGGGAATGAGCAGTTCTTC.

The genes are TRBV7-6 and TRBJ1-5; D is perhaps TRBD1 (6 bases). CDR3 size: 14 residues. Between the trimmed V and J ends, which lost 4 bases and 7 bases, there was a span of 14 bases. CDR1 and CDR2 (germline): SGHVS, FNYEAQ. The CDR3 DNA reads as TGTGCCAGCAGCTCACAGGGCGAGCAACAGCCCCAGCATTTT. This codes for CASSSQGEQQPQHF.

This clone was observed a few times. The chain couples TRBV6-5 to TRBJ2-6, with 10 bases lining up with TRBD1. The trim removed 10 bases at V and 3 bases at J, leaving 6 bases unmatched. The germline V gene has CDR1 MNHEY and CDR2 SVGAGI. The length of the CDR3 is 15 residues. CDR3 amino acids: CATRQGAIGANVLTF. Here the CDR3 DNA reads TGTGCCACGAGACAGGGGGCGATTGGGGCCAACGTCCTGACTTTC.

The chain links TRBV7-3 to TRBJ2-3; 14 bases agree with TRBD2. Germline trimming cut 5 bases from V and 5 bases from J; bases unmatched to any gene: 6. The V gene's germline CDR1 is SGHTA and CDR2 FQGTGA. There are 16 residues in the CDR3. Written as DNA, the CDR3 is TGTGCCAGCAGCGACCGACTAGCGGGGGGGCGAGATACGCAGTATTTT. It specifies CASSDRLAGGRDTQYF.

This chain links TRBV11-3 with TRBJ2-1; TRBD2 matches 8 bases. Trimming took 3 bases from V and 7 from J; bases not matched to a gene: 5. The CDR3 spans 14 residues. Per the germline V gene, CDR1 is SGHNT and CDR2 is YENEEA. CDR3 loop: CASSFRGGLNEQFF. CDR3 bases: TGTGCCAGCAGCTTTCGGGGGGGCTTGAATGAGCAGTTCTTC.

The CDR3 sequence is CASSLSTSTDTQYF. The CDR3 DNA reads TGTGCCAGCAGCTTATCCACAAGCACAGATACGCAGTATTTT. The chain joins TRBV11-2 to TRBJ2-3; D ambiguous. The CDR3 is 14 amino acids. V was trimmed by 2 bases and J by 0 bases, leaving 6 bases between them. Germline V gives CDR1 SGHAT, CDR2 FQNNGV.

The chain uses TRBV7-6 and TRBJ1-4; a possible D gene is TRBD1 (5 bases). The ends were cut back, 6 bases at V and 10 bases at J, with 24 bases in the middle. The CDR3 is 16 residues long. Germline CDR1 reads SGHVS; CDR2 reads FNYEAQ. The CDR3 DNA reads TGTGCCAGCAGTTATACCCCAGTCGGGGGACGCGGAAAACTGTTTTTT. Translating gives CASSYTPVGGRGKLFF.

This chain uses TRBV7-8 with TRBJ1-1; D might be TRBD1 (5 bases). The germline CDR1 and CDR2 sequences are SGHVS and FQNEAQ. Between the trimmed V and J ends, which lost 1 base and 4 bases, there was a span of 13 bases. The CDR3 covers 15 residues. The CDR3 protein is CASSLGGGVGTEAFF. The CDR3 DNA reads TGTGCCAGCAGCTTAGGTGGAGGGGTTGGCACTGAAGCTTTCTTT. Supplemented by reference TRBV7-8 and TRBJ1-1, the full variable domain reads GAGVSQSPRYKVAKRGQDVALRCDPISGHVSLFWYQQALGQGPEFLTYFQNEAQLDKSGLPSDRFFAERPEGSVSTLKIQRTQQEDSAVYLCASSLGGGVGTEAFFGQGTRLTVV.

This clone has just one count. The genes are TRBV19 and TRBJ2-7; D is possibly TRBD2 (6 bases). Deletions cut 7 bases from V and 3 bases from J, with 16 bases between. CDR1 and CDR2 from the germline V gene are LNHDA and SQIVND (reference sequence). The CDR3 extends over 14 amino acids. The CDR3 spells CASTSQAGNYEQYV. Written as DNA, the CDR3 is TGTGCCAGTACCTCGCAAGCGGGTAACTACGAGCAGTACGTC.

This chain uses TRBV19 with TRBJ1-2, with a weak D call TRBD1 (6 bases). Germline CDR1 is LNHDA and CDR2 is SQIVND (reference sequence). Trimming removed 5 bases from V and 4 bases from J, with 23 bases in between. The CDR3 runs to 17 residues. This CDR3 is CASSGDNPGPQFYGYTF. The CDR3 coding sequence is TGTGCCAGTAGTGGGGACAATCCGGGACCCCAGTTCTATGGCTACACCTTC.

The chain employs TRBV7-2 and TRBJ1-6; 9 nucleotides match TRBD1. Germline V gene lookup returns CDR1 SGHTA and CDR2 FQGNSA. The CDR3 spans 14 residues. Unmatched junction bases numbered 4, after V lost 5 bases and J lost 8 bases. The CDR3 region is CASSPDRGYSPLHF. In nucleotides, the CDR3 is TGTGCCAGCAGCCCGGACAGGGGATATTCACCCCTCCACTTT.

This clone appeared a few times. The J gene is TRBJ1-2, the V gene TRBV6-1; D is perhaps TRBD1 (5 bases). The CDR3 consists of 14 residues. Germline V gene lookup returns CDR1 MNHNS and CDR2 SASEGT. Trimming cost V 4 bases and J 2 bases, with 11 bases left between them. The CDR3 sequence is CASSVTSGNYGYTF. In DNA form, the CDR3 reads TGTGCCAGCAGTGTAACTTCAGGGAACTATGGCTACACCTTC.

The CDR3 DNA is TGTGCCAGCAGGAAAGGACAGGGGAGGGGTGGCTACACCTTC. This encodes CASRKGQGRGGYTF. The chain is built from TRBV6-1 and TRBJ1-2; 9 nucleotides agree with TRBD1. The CDR3 spans 14 residues. V was pared by 6 bases and J by 7 bases, with 9 bases of the junction left unmatched. Germline V gene lookup returns CDR1 MNHNS and CDR2 SASEGT.

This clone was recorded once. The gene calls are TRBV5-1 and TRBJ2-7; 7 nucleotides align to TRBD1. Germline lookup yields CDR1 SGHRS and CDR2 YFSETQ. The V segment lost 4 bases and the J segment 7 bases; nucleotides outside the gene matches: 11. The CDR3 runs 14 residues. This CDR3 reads CASSVGTASTEQYV. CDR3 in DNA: TGCGCCAGCAGCGTGGGGACAGCGTCTACGGAGCAGTACGTC.

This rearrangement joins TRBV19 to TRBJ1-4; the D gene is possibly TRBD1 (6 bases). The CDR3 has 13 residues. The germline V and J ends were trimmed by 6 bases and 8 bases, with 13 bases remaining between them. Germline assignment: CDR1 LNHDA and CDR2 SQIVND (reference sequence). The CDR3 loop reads CASSRQGNEKLFF. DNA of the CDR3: TGTGCCAGTAGCCGCCAGGGGAACGAAAAACTGTTTTTT.

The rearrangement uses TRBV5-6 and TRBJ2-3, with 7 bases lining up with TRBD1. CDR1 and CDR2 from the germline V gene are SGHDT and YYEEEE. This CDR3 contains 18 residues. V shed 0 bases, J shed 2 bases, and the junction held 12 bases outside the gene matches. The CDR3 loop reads CASSLGPATGKPTDTQYF. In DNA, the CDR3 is TGTGCCAGCAGCTTGGGCCCCGCGACAGGGAAGCCCACAGATACGCAGTATTTT.

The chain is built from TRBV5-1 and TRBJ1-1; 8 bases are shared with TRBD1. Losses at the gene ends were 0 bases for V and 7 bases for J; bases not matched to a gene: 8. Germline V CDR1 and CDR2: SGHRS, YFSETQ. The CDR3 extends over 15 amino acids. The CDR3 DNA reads TGCGCCAGCAGCTTGGCCACAGGGGGTTGGAATGAAGCTTTCTTT. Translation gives CASSLATGGWNEAFF.

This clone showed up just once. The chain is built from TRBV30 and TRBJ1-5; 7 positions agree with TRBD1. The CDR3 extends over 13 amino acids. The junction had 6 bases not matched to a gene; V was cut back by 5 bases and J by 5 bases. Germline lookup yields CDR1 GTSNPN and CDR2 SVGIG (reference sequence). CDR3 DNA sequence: TGTGCCTGGCAGGGGGGACACGATCAGCCCCAGCATTTT. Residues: CAWQGGHDQPQHF.

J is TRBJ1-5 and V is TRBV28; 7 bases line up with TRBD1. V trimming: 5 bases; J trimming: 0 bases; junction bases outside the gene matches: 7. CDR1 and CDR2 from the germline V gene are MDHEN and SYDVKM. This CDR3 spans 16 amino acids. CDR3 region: CASSRGQLYSNQPQHF. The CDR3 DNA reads TGTGCCAGCAGTAGGGGACAGCTCTATAGCAATCAGCCCCAGCATTTT.

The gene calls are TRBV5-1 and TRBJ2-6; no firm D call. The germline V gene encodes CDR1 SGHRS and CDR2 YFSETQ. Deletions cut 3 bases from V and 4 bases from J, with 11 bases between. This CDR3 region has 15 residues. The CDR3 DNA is TGCGCCAGCAGCTCCTTAGCTTTCGGGGCCAACGTCCTGACTTTC. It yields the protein CASSSLAFGANVLTF.

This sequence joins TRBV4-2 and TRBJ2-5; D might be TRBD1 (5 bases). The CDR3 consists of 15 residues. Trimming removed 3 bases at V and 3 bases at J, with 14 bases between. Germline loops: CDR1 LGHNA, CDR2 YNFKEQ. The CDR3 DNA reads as TGTGCCAGCAGCCACAGGGCGGCAGGGAAAGAGACCCAGTACTTC. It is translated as CASSHRAAGKETQYF.

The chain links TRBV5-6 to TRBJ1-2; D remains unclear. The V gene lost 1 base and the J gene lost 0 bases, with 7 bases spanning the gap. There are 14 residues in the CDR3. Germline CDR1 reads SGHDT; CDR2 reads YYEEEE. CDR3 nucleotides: TGTGCCAGCAGCTTGCGGTCGTCTAACTATGGCTACACCTTC. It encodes CASSLRSSNYGYTF. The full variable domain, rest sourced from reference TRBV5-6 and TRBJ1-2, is DAGVTQSPTHLIKTRGQQVTLRCSPKSGHDTVSWYQQALGQGPQFIFQYYEEEERQRGNFPDRFSGHQFPNYSSELNVNALLLGDSALYLCASSLRSSNYGYTFGSGTRLTVV.

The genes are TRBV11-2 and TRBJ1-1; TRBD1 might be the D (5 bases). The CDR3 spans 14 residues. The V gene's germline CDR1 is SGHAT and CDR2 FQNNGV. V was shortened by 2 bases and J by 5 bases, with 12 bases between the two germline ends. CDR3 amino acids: CASSLPPRGTEAFF. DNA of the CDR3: TGTGCCAGCAGCTTACCCCCAAGGGGAACTGAAGCTTTCTTT. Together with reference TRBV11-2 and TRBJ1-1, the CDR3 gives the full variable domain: EAGVAQSPRYKIIEKRQSVAFWCNPISGHATLYWYQQILGQGPKLLIQFQNNGVVDDSQLPKDRFSAERLKGVDSTLKIQPAKLEDSAVYLCASSLPPRGTEAFFGQGTRLTVV.